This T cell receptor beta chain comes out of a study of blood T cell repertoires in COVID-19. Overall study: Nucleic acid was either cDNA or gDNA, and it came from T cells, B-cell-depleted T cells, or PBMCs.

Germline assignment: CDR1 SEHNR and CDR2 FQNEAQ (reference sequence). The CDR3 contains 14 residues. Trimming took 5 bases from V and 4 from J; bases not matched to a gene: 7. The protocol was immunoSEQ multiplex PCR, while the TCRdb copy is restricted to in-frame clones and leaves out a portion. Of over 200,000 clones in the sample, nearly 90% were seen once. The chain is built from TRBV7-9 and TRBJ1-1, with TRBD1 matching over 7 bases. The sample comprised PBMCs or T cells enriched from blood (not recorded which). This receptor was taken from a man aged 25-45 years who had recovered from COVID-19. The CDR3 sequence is CASSHFDRATEAFF. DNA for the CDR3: TGTGCCAGCAGCCATTTTGACAGGGCCACTGAAGCTTTCTTT.